This is a list of T cell receptor beta chains from one sample in a study of OX40 agonist ivuxolimab in advanced cancers. Repertoires were generated with immunoSEQ multiplex PCR, while TCRdb's copy carries only in-frame clones and drops some. The repertoire consists of tens of thousands of clones, with about 78% occurring once and the leading ten covering roughly 23%. This specimen was CD4+ or CD8+ T cells sorted from blood, taken in a trial of the OX40 agonist ivuxolimab. Source of these receptors: an adult with an advanced solid tumor such as melanoma, head and neck, liver or kidney cancer. Each CDR3 is given with its conserved first and last residue. Fields, in order: CDR3 protein, CDR3 DNA, D gene, V gene, clone size, CDR3 length, J gene. The D gene is left open where the match is weak. Where a row states a size, it is once, few, many or the class of an expanded clone; other rows omit it.

CASSELAGSLGTDTQYF | TGTGCCAGCAGTGAGCTAGCGGGCTCGTTAGGCACAGATACGCAGTATTTT | TRBD2 | TRBV6-1 | . | 17 | TRBJ2-3
CASSPPGREQFF | TGTGCCAGCAGTCCCCCGGGTAGGGAGCAGTTCTTC | . | TRBV27 | . | 12 | TRBJ2-1
CASNTGGGIEQYF | TGTGCCAGCAATACTGGGGGGGGAATCGAGCAGTACTTC | TRBD2 | TRBV2 | . | 13 | TRBJ2-7
CASSLYSYEQYF | TGTGCCAGCAGCCTGTACTCCTACGAGCAGTACTTC | . | TRBV7-2 | few | 12 | TRBJ2-7
CASSKVGRAAQPQHF | TGTGCCAGCAGCAAAGTTGGCAGGGCAGCCCAGCCCCAGCATTTT | . | TRBV21-1 | . | 15 | TRBJ1-5
CASSSPRDSGNTIYF | TGTGCCAGCAGCTCCCCACGGGACTCTGGAAACACCATATATTTT | . | TRBV7-9 | medium-sized | 15 | TRBJ1-3
CASSQPKTGGTEAFF | TGCGCCAGCAGCCAACCCAAAACAGGGGGCACTGAAGCTTTCTTT | TRBD1 | TRBV4-1 | . | 15 | TRBJ1-1
CASRSRGASYNEQFF | TGTGCCAGCAGATCCAGGGGGGCCTCCTACAATGAGCAGTTCTTC | . | TRBV7-9 | . | 15 | TRBJ2-1
CAWNSGGGQETQYF | TGTGCCTGGAACAGCGGGGGGGGCCAAGAGACCCAGTACTTC | TRBD2 | TRBV30 | . | 14 | TRBJ2-5
CASSLGDGRRNEQFF | TGTGCCAGCAGTTTGGGCGACGGGCGGCGGAATGAGCAGTTCTTC | . | TRBV28 | once | 15 | TRBJ2-1
CASSSTGEIAGGLDEQFF | TGTGCCAGCAGTTCAACAGGGGAAATAGCGGGAGGGTTGGATGAGCAGTTCTTC | TRBD2 | TRBV7-8 | . | 18 | TRBJ2-1
CASSPSRGSATDTQYF | TGCGCCAGCAGCCCTTCCAGGGGGTCTGCCACAGATACGCAGTATTTT | TRBD1 | TRBV4-1 | . | 16 | TRBJ2-3
CASSFFNPLAGVETQYF | TGTGCCAGCAGCTTCTTCAATCCCCTAGCGGGAGTTGAGACCCAGTACTTC | TRBD2 | TRBV11-2 | . | 17 | TRBJ2-5
CSVVAGHPATDTQYF | TGCAGCGTTGTGGCAGGCCACCCAGCCACAGATACGCAGTATTTT | . | TRBV29-1 | once | 15 | TRBJ2-3
CASSFAPSGYEQYF | TGTGCCAGCAGCTTTGCCCCCTCTGGCTACGAGCAGTACTTC | . | TRBV7-6 | . | 14 | TRBJ2-7
CASSLATAGQGTQYF | TGTGCCAGCAGCTTAGCCACAGCGGGGCAGGGGACCCAGTACTTC | TRBD2 | TRBV7-9 | . | 15 | TRBJ2-5